This passage covers 16 T cell receptor beta chains from one sample sequenced in a study of glioma-infiltrating T cells after dendritic cell vaccination. The assay was immunoSEQ multiplex PCR, and TCRdb's table has in-frame clones only and misses some. The sample consists of tens of thousands of clones, roughly four fifths of them appearing once. The source was blood, collected before dendritic cell vaccination. Receptors originate from a human donor with glioblastoma.

A single count supports this clone. The J gene is TRBJ2-2, the V gene TRBV4-2; TRBD2 is a possible D gene (5 bases). CDR3 size: 16 residues. The V gene's germline CDR1 is LGHNA and CDR2 YNFKEQ. V lost 4 bases to trimming and J lost 0 bases, with 12 bases between them. CDR3 in amino acids: CASSPMPGTNTGELFF. CDR3 DNA: TGTGCCAGCAGCCCCATGCCGGGGACGAACACCGGGGAGCTGTTTTTT.

V and J are TRBV15 and TRBJ2-1; D not certain. The CDR3 sequence is 14 residues long. Trimming shortened V by 0 bases and J by 7 bases, and 10 bases separated the two germline ends. Germline CDR1 and CDR2: LNHNV and YYDKDF (reference sequence). CDR3 in amino acids: CATSRDQAWNEQFF. The DNA of the CDR3 is TGTGCCACCAGCAGAGATCAGGCCTGGAATGAGCAGTTCTTC. The whole variable domain, remainder taken from reference TRBV15 and TRBJ2-1, is DAMVIQNPRYQVTQFGKPVTLSCSQTLNHNVMYWYQQKSSQAPKLLFHYYDKDFNNEADTPDNFQSRRPNTSFCFLDIRSPGLGDTAMYLCATSRDQAWNEQFFGPGTRLTVL.

This rearrangement joins TRBV7-9 to TRBJ1-3; 7 bases map to TRBD1. The CDR3 spans 14 residues. Germline trimming cut 6 bases from V and 7 bases from J; bases unmatched to any gene: 9. Germline V gives CDR1 SEHNR, CDR2 FQNEAQ (reference sequence). The CDR3 sequence: CASRRDSVGNTIYF. The CDR3, as DNA: TGTGCCAGCAGAAGGGACAGCGTTGGGAACACCATATATTTT.

The V gene is TRBV7-2, the J gene TRBJ2-7; 10 positions agree with TRBD1. This CDR3 is built from 15 residues. Germline values: CDR1 SGHTA, CDR2 FQGNSA. V lost 5 bases and J lost 2; bases outside the gene matches: 6. DNA for the CDR3: TGTGCCAGCAGCACCTCGACAGGGGGCGCCTACGAGCAGTACTTC. Its protein is CASSTSTGGAYEQYF.

V is TRBV10-3 and J is TRBJ2-2; 10 nucleotides align to TRBD2. Trimming took 9 bases from V and 4 from J; bases not matched to a gene: 5. This CDR3 contains 14 residues. The germline V gene encodes CDR1 ENHRY and CDR2 SYGVKD. The CDR3 is CAISGGSVTGELFF. For the CDR3, the DNA is TGTGCCATTAGCGGGGGGTCGGTCACCGGGGAGCTGTTTTTT.

The chain couples TRBV29-1 to TRBJ1-2; TRBD1 agrees at 11 bases. Germline V gene data show CDR1 as SQVTM and CDR2 as ANQGSEA. Trimming at V came to 7 bases and at J to 7 bases, leaving 8 bases not matched to a gene. This CDR3 contains 13 residues. This CDR3 is CSARWTGGFGYTF. In DNA form, the CDR3 reads TGCAGCGCAAGATGGACAGGGGGCTTTGGCTACACCTTC.

This sequence joins TRBV19 and TRBJ2-5; TRBD1 agrees at 9 bases. Looked up from germline, CDR1 is LNHDA and CDR2 is SQIVND (reference sequence). With 3 bases clipped from V and 7 bases from J, the junction kept 12 bases outside the gene matches. CDR3 length: 16 amino acids. CDR3 in amino acids: CASSIRGDRVGGTQYF. The CDR3 bases are TGTGCCAGTAGTATCCGGGGGGACAGGGTCGGGGGGACCCAGTACTTC. Full variable domain (rest looked up from reference TRBV19 and TRBJ2-5): DGGITQSPKYLFRKEGQNVTLSCEQNLNHDAMYWYRQDPGQGLRLIYYSQIVNDFQKGDIAEGYSVSREKKESFPLTVTSAQKNPTAFYLCASSIRGDRVGGTQYFGPGTRLLVL.

This chain uses TRBV5-5 with TRBJ1-1; D is unresolved. V shed 6 bases and J shed 8 bases, with 17 bases lying between them. The CDR3 runs 13 residues. Germline V CDR1 and CDR2: SGHKS, YYEKEE (reference sequence). CDR3 DNA: TGTGCCAGCATCAAAGAAACACAGACCGAAGCTTTCTTT. Protein product: CASIKETQTEAFF.

This clone was recorded once. The chain employs TRBV7-2 and TRBJ2-5; D gene uncertain. V was pared by 8 bases and J by 4 bases, with 8 bases between. The germline V gene has CDR1 SGHTA and CDR2 FQGNSA. CDR3 length: 11 amino acids. CDR3 nucleotide sequence: TGTGCCAGCTCACAGTCAGAGACCCAGTACTTC. Translating it yields CASSQSETQYF.

The V and J genes are TRBV6-5 and TRBJ2-7; 9 bases align to TRBD1. Germline lookup yields CDR1 MNHEY and CDR2 SVGAGI. The CDR3 has 16 amino acids. V trimming: 2 bases; J trimming: 1 base; junction bases outside the gene matches: 6. CDR3 sequence: CASSYLGQGGSYEQYF. The CDR3 coding sequence is TGTGCCAGCAGTTACCTGGGACAGGGAGGTTCCTACGAGCAGTACTTC.

This clone was observed a handful of times. The rearrangement joins TRBV5-4 to TRBJ2-7; 7 bases map to TRBD1. CDR1 is SGHNT and CDR2 is YYREEE in the germline V gene (reference sequence). The J segment lost 3 bases and the V segment lost 4 bases, leaving 7 bases of the junction unmatched. The CDR3 extends over 14 amino acids. The CDR3 is CASSPRQGFYEQYF. The CDR3 nucleotides read TGTGCCAGCAGCCCAAGACAGGGATTCTACGAGCAGTACTTC.

The J gene is TRBJ2-7, the V gene TRBV7-9, with 9 bases lining up with TRBD2. V shed 3 bases and J 3 bases; nucleotides not matched to a gene: 3. Germline CDR1 is SEHNR and CDR2 is FQNEAQ (reference sequence). This CDR3 is 14 amino acids long. CDR3 loop: CASSLGAGGYEQYV. The CDR3 DNA reads TGTGCCAGCAGCTTGGGAGCGGGAGGCTACGAGCAGTACGTC.

The rearrangement links TRBV19 to TRBJ2-3; a weak D match, TRBD2 (5 bases). Germline-derived CDR1 and CDR2 are LNHDA and SQIVND (reference sequence). V lost 4 bases, J lost 1 base, and 15 bases lay in between. The CDR3 is 16 amino acids. CDR3 coding DNA: TGTGCCAGTAGTAGATACCCAGCCGGGGGCACAGATACGCAGTATTTT. Encoded protein: CASSRYPAGGTDTQYF.

This sequence joins TRBV28 and TRBJ2-7; 12 bases align to TRBD2. The junction had 3 bases not matched to a gene; V was cut back by 5 bases and J by 1 base. CDR1 is MDHEN and CDR2 is SYDVKM in the germline V gene. The CDR3 has 15 amino acids. Here the CDR3 reads CASSITSGRSYEQYV. The CDR3 nucleotides read TGTGCCAGCAGTATAACTAGCGGGAGGTCCTACGAGCAGTACGTC.

This clone was seen a handful of times. The V call is TRBV27, the J call TRBJ2-7; no clear D. Germline CDR1 is MNHEY and CDR2 is SMNVEV (reference sequence). CDR3 length: 13 residues. V lost 3 bases and J lost 2, with 8 bases in between. The DNA of the CDR3 is TGTGCCAGCAGTTTTCAGTTCGCCTACGAGCAGTACTTC. Encoded protein: CASSFQFAYEQYF.

There are a few counts of this clone. The chain combines TRBV7-9 with TRBJ1-2, with 8 nucleotides matching TRBD1. The germline gives CDR1 SEHNR, CDR2 FQNEAQ (reference sequence). The trim removed 5 bases at V and 3 bases at J, leaving 5 bases unmatched. The CDR3 sequence is 14 residues long. CDR3 in DNA: TGTGCCAGCAGCCGACAGGGGACTGACTATGGCTACACCTTC. Translating it yields CASSRQGTDYGYTF.